This section outlines one TCR beta chain sequence together with its context. The germline V gene has CDR1 SGHKS and CDR2 YYEKEE (reference sequence). V was cut by 3 bases and J by 6 bases, with 13 bases left in between. The CDR3 is 14 residues long. The data were taken from a study of OX40 agonist ivuxolimab in advanced cancers. Study details: The patients received agonistic anti-OX40 (CD134) antibody ivuxolimab. Dose-escalation patients had hepatocellular carcinoma, melanoma, renal cell or head and neck cancer.

Measured with immunoSEQ multiplex PCR; TCRdb has only the in-frame clones, and not every one. Counted here are tens of thousands of clones, roughly 86% occurring once; the ten biggest clones make up under 65%. The source is an adult with an advanced solid tumor such as melanoma, head and neck, liver or kidney cancer. The rearrangement links TRBV5-5 to TRBJ2-1, with D maybe TRBD1 (7 bases). The input for sequencing was CD4+ or CD8+ T cells sorted from blood, taken in a trial of the OX40 agonist ivuxolimab. CDR3 DNA: TGTGCCAGCAGCTGGACAGGAGGGGGCAATGAGCAGTTCTTC. It yields the protein CASSWTGGGNEQFF.